Each of the 3 T cell receptor beta chains below was sequenced from the same sample in a study of blood T cell repertoires in COVID-19. Using immunoSEQ multiplex PCR, the repertoire was profiled, and TCRdb retains in-frame clones only, with some absent. This sample carries over 90,000 clones, roughly 90% of them seen once, and the ten largest clones take about 3.5%. Sequences were obtained from peripheral blood. The receptors derive from a woman aged 55-70 years with acute or convalescent COVID-19.

The rearrangement uses TRBV5-6 and TRBJ2-1; TRBD2 agrees at 8 bases. Germline CDR1 reads SGHDT; CDR2 reads YYEEEE. The CDR3 runs to 14 residues. V lost 0 bases and J lost 9; bases outside the gene matches: 5. Here the CDR3 reads CASSLVGRAGEQFF. The CDR3 bases are TGTGCCAGCAGCTTGGTCGGGAGGGCCGGTGAGCAGTTCTTC.

V usage is TRBV6-5 and J usage is TRBJ1-4; possibly TRBD1 for D (5 bases). This CDR3 is 14 amino acids long. Looked up from germline, CDR1 is MNHEY and CDR2 is SVGAGI. With 8 bases removed from V and 2 bases from J, the gap between germline ends came to 12 bases. The CDR3, as DNA: TGTGCCAGCTGCCGGGGGGTCACTAATGAAAAACTGTTTTTT. Protein: CASCRGVTNEKLFF.

The V and J genes are TRBV19 and TRBJ2-1, with 13 bases matching TRBD2. The J segment lost 8 bases and the V segment lost 5 bases, leaving 15 bases of the junction unmatched. Germline V gene data show CDR1 as LNHDA and CDR2 as SQIVND (reference sequence). The CDR3 is 18 amino acids. In DNA form, the CDR3 reads TGTGCCAGTAGTGTAATGGGGACTAGCGGGATTAAGTTCTATGAGCAGTTCTTC. It is translated as CASSVMGTSGIKFYEQFF.